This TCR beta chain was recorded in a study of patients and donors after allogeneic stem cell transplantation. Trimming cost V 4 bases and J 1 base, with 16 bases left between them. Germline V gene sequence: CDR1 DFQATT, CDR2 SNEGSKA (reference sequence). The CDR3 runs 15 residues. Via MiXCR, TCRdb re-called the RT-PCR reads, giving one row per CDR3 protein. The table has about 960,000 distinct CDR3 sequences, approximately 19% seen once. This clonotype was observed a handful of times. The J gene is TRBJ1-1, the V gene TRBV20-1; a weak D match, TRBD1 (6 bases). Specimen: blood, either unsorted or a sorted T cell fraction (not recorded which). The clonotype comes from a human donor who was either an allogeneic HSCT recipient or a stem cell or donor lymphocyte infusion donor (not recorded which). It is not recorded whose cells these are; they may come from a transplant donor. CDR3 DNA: TGCAGTGCTAAGTCCGGTACAGGGACGAACACTGAAGCTTTCTTT. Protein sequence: CSAKSGTGTNTEAFF.